Listed below are T cell receptor beta chains from one sample, sequenced in a study of CD8+CD57+ T cells in acquired aplastic anemia. MiXCR was run by TCRdb on the reads, yielding one entry per CDR3 protein. The sample has about 180,000 distinct CDR3 sequences, 40% to 55% seen once. The sequencing input was sorted CD4+, CD8+, or CD8+CD57+ T cells (not recorded which) from PBMCs. The receptors originated from a human donor in good health. CDR3s include the opening cysteine and the closing phenylalanine or tryptophan. D genes are given only for firm matches. Not every row has a clone size; where given, it reads once, few, many or a size class.

>15|TRBV19|TRBJ1-2|NA|NA
CASSIGGREYYGYTF
TGTGCCAGTAGTATAGGGGGGAGAGAATACTATGGCTACACCTTC
>16|TRBV11-1|TRBJ1-4|TRBD1|NA
CASSRGTGTTNEKLFF
TGTGCCAGCAGCCGAGGGACAGGGACAACTAATGAAAAACTGTTTTTT
>12|TRBV7-2|TRBJ1-1|NA|NA
CASRGLSLGAFF
TGTGCCAGCAGGGGACTCTCCCTCGGAGCTTTCTTT
>17|TRBV7-8|TRBJ2-7|TRBD1|many
CASSLVQGFQISYEQYF
TGTGCCAGCAGCTTGGTACAGGGGTTCCAAATCTCCTACGAGCAGTACTTC
>14|TRBV6-1|TRBJ2-7|TRBD2|NA
CASSDPSGSREQYF
TGTGCCAGCAGTGACCCTAGCGGGAGCAGGGAGCAGTACTTC
>15|TRBV20-1|TRBJ2-3|TRBD1|NA
CSAKTGGSDTDTQYF
TGCAGTGCTAAGACAGGGGGTTCAGACACAGATACGCAGTATTTT
>15|TRBV24-1|TRBJ2-7|NA|NA
CATSDFWDQPDTQYF
TGTGCCACCAGCGATTTCTGGGATCAGCCAGATACGCAGTACTTC
>15|TRBV20-1|TRBJ1-1|NA|NA
CSAEGLQGEITEAFF
TGCAGTGCTGAGGGCCTCCAGGGTGAAATCACTGAAGCTTTCTTT
>14|TRBV7-8|TRBJ2-3|TRBD1|many
CASSSLTGGPTQYF
TGTGCCAGCAGCTCCCTGACAGGGGGTCCTACGCAGTATTTT
>18|TRBV4-1|TRBJ2-6|NA|NA
CASGLAGRTLSGANVLTF
TGCGCCAGCGGCCTCGCAGGGCGGACTCTCTCTGGGGCCAACGTCCTGACTTTC
>13|TRBV7-9|TRBJ2-3|NA|few
CASSSDLTDTQYF
TGTGCCAGCAGCTCGGACTTGACAGATACGCAGTATTTT
>14|TRBV5-5|TRBJ2-7|NA|many
CASSSSPQRGEQYF
TGTGCCAGCAGCTCTAGTCCTCAAAGGGGGGAGCAGTACTTC
>16|TRBV9|TRBJ2-7|NA|NA
CASSPRAGTAAYEQYF
TGTGCCAGCAGCCCCAGAGCCGGGACGGCGGCCTACGAGCAGTACTTC
>16|TRBV15|TRBJ1-4|NA|NA
CATSGMRTGVREKLFF
TGTGCCACCAGCGGAATGCGGACGGGGGTTAGGGAAAAACTGTTTTTT
>17|TRBV29-1|TRBJ2-3|TRBD2|NA
CSVESPRHSGGTDTQYF
TGCAGCGTTGAATCCCCCCGGCATAGCGGGGGTACAGATACGCAGTATTTT
>15|TRBV5-8|TRBJ1-2|TRBD1|many
CASSLSAGQPYGYTF
TGTGCCAGCAGCTTGTCCGCGGGACAGCCCTATGGCTACACCTTC
>15|TRBV7-9|TRBJ2-7|TRBD2|many
CASSPTSERSYEQYF
TGTGCCAGCAGCCCTACTAGCGAAAGATCCTACGAGCAGTACTTC
>12|TRBV20-1|TRBJ2-7|NA|NA
CSAIKGAYEQYF
TGCAGTGCTATAAAGGGTGCCTACGAGCAGTACTTC
>17|TRBV20-1|TRBJ2-3|NA|many
CSARSPLGGAGIDTQYF
TGCAGTGCTAGGAGTCCGTTAGGTGGGGCCGGGATAGATACGCAGTATTTT
>12|TRBV25-1|TRBJ1-2|TRBD1|NA
CASSWDREGYTF
TGTGCCAGCAGTTGGGACAGGGAAGGCTACACCTTC
>14|TRBV15|TRBJ2-7|TRBD1|NA
CATKEQGAIYEQYF
TGTGCCACCAAAGAACAGGGGGCTATCTACGAGCAGTACTTC
>15|TRBV7-2|TRBJ1-5|NA|many
CASSLSGGVVQPQHF
TGTGCCAGCAGCTTAAGTGGGGGTGTCGTACAGCCCCAGCATTTT
>13|TRBV30|TRBJ2-7|TRBD1|many
CAWSLGRDREQYF
TGTGCCTGGAGTCTCGGTAGGGACAGGGAGCAGTACTTC
>13|TRBV11-3|TRBJ2-5|NA|many
CASSPGPLETQYF
TGTGCCAGCAGCCCAGGCCCCCTGGAGACCCAGTACTTC
>12|TRBV25-1|TRBJ1-1|NA|NA
CASSDLDDGAFF
TGTGCCAGCAGTGATTTGGACGATGGGGCTTTCTTT
>13|TRBV10-3|TRBJ2-7|NA|many
CAITSGAPYEQYF
TGTGCCATCACCTCCGGGGCCCCCTACGAGCAGTACTTC
>15|TRBV11-1|TRBJ2-1|NA|NA
CASSSTSSVRNEQFF
TGTGCCAGCAGCTCTACATCTAGCGTTAGGAATGAGCAGTTCTTC
>11|TRBV29-1|TRBJ2-1|NA|NA
CSAHGTPEQFF
TGCAGCGCTCACGGGACACCCGAGCAGTTCTTC
>14|TRBV19|TRBJ2-5|NA|NA
CASSIPGLRETQYF
TGTGCCAGTAGTATACCAGGGCTCCGAGAGACCCAGTACTTC
>16|TRBV20-1|TRBJ2-5|TRBD2|NA
CSAILPASGNQETQYF
TGCAGTGCTATACTTCCGGCTAGCGGAAACCAAGAGACCCAGTACTTC
>13|TRBV5-4|TRBJ2-7|NA|many
CASNSPGSYEQYF
TGTGCCAGCAACAGTCCGGGTTCCTACGAGCAGTACTTC
>16|TRBV28|TRBJ2-3|TRBD1|NA
CASRSAGTASTDTQYF
TGTGCCAGCAGGTCCGCCGGGACAGCTAGCACAGATACGCAGTATTTT
>16|TRBV7-9|TRBJ2-1|TRBD2|many
CASSPRLAGGVNEQFF
TGTGCCAGCAGTCCGAGACTAGCGGGAGGAGTCAATGAGCAGTTCTTC
>16|TRBV12-3/TRBV12-4|TRBJ1-2|NA|many
CASSHNAQGTNYGYTF
TGTGCCAGCAGCCATAATGCCCAGGGCACTAACTATGGCTACACCTTC
>15|TRBV7-3|TRBJ2-1|NA|few
CASSFGLALRNEQFF
TGTGCCAGCAGCTTTGGGCTAGCGCTTCGCAATGAGCAGTTCTTC
>14|TRBV15|TRBJ2-3|NA|many
CATSRSWSTDTQYF
TGTGCCACCAGCAGGTCGTGGAGCACAGATACGCAGTATTTT
>15|TRBV5-6|TRBJ2-3|NA|NA
CASSLAWDRTDTQYF
TGTGCCAGCAGCTTGGCTTGGGACCGCACAGATACGCAGTATTTT
>15|TRBV4-2|TRBJ2-3|TRBD2|NA
CASSRTSVTQRTQYF
TGTGCCAGCAGCCGGACTAGCGTTACTCAGCGTACGCAGTATTTT
>15|TRBV5-4|TRBJ2-5|NA|many
CASSLGRDSFETQYF
TGTGCCAGCAGCTTGGGGCGGGATTCGTTTGAGACCCAGTACTTC
>14|TRBV7-9|TRBJ2-1|NA|many
CASSLGRGYNEQFF
TGTGCCAGCAGCTTAGGGAGGGGTTACAATGAGCAGTTCTTC
>15|TRBV4-2|TRBJ2-7|TRBD1|many
CASSQVGTGGAEQYF
TGTGCCAGCAGCCAAGTGGGGACAGGGGGCGCCGAGCAGTACTTC
>16|TRBV25-1|TRBJ2-6|NA|NA
CASSDLSGSGANVLTF
TGTGCCAGCAGTGACTTATCCGGCTCTGGGGCCAACGTCCTGACTTTC
>18|TRBV11-2|TRBJ2-3|TRBD2|NA
CASSPYGVSGSPTYTQYF
TGTGCCAGCTCACCCTACGGCGTTAGCGGGAGCCCTACGTATACGCAGTATTTT
>14|TRBV5-1|TRBJ2-7|NA|many
CASSLGQASYEQYF
TGCGCCAGCAGCTTGGGTCAGGCTTCCTACGAGCAGTACTTC
>13|TRBV7-8|TRBJ2-5|NA|few
CASSSQRGETQYF
TGTGCCAGCAGCTCCCAGAGGGGAGAGACCCAGTACTTC
>19|TRBV25-1|TRBJ2-1|TRBD2|NA
CASSDATSSGRVSYNEQLF
TGTGCCAGCAGTGACGCCACCTCAAGCGGGAGAGTCTCCTACAATGAGCAGCTCTTC